This is a list of T cell receptor beta chains from one sample in a study of response to subunit inactivated influenza vaccine. In TCRdb, the RT-PCR reads were re-called with MiXCR into one record per CDR3 protein. The table records around 180,000 distinct CDR3 sequences, roughly 8.7% of them present only once. Source: non-naive T cells sorted from PBMCs, taken on the day of vaccination. These receptors all come from a man aged 50 to 60 who received an inactivated influenza vaccine. The conserved cysteine and the conserved F or W are not part of the CDR3 here.

j_gene: TRBJ2-7
v_gene: TRBV29-1
CDR3aa: SVRTGEYEQY

j_gene: TRBJ1-5
v_gene: TRBV6-2/TRBV6-3
CDR3aa: ASSYWGWSYQPQH

j_gene: TRBJ2-5
v_gene: TRBV25-1
CDR3aa: ASSGGNRATQETQY

j_gene: TRBJ1-1
v_gene: TRBV5-1
CDR3aa: ASSLSQNTEAF

j_gene: TRBJ2-1
v_gene: TRBV9
CDR3aa: ASSVAGGLYNEQF

j_gene: TRBJ1-1
v_gene: TRBV20-1
CDR3aa: RVDSHMNTEAF

j_gene: TRBJ1-1
v_gene: TRBV7-8
CDR3aa: ASSFRARTAF

j_gene: TRBJ1-2
v_gene: TRBV20-1
CDR3aa: SASRTAYEDYGYT

j_gene: TRBJ2-1
v_gene: TRBV20-1
CDR3aa: SARPGAGYNEQF

j_gene: TRBJ2-5
v_gene: TRBV15
CDR3aa: ATSRDAGRFETQY

j_gene: TRBJ1-2
v_gene: TRBV6-2/TRBV6-3
CDR3aa: ASSYWKAIYGYT

j_gene: TRBJ2-3
v_gene: TRBV6-2/TRBV6-3
CDR3aa: ASREDRVTDTQY

j_gene: TRBJ1-4
v_gene: TRBV5-5
CDR3aa: ASSLVVGRHEKLF

j_gene: TRBJ2-1
v_gene: TRBV28
CDR3aa: ASRAIVGEKAYNEQF

j_gene: TRBJ2-1
v_gene: TRBV28
CDR3aa: ASSSSSGTSGYNEQF

j_gene: TRBJ1-1
v_gene: TRBV3-1
CDR3aa: ASSHGIGNTEAF

j_gene: TRBJ1-2
v_gene: TRBV20-1
CDR3aa: SARQGGYGYT

j_gene: TRBJ2-6
v_gene: TRBV5-4
CDR3aa: ASSLAPRAGTGANVLT

j_gene: TRBJ2-7
v_gene: TRBV24-1
CDR3aa: ATSDYTGGAQY

j_gene: TRBJ1-6
v_gene: TRBV6-1
CDR3aa: ASHHWSSYNSPLH

j_gene: TRBJ2-7
v_gene: TRBV10-3
CDR3aa: AISETGGYEQY

j_gene: TRBJ1-1
v_gene: TRBV4-2
CDR3aa: ASSPPTGVNTEAF

j_gene: TRBJ2-4
v_gene: TRBV5-1
CDR3aa: ASSQREQGFGNIQY

j_gene: TRBJ2-3
v_gene: TRBV20-1
CDR3aa: SATEGFGGVTDTQY

j_gene: TRBJ2-4
v_gene: TRBV20-1
CDR3aa: SATTGAPKNIQY

j_gene: TRBJ2-3
v_gene: TRBV7-9
CDR3aa: ASSKIGTAGDTQY

j_gene: TRBJ1-6
v_gene: TRBV12-3/TRBV12-4
CDR3aa: ASSLASSPLH

j_gene: TRBJ2-1
v_gene: TRBV5-4
CDR3aa: ASSLQGEYNNEQF

j_gene: TRBJ2-5
v_gene: TRBV9
CDR3aa: ASSVEVSKQETQY

j_gene: TRBJ2-2
v_gene: TRBV25-1
CDR3aa: ASSEPGQPTGELF

j_gene: TRBJ1-5
v_gene: TRBV4-3
CDR3aa: ASSQFTGGGQPQH

j_gene: TRBJ2-2
v_gene: TRBV12-3/TRBV12-4
CDR3aa: ASSPGITGELF

j_gene: TRBJ2-3
v_gene: TRBV10-3
CDR3aa: AISDRSSGTDTQY

j_gene: TRBJ2-5
v_gene: TRBV5-1
CDR3aa: ASSPGTSQETQY

j_gene: TRBJ2-5
v_gene: TRBV7-8
CDR3aa: ASSLYRDRGGKTQY

j_gene: TRBJ2-3
v_gene: TRBV24-1
CDR3aa: ATSDFGGGAGDTQY

j_gene: TRBJ2-7
v_gene: TRBV7-2
CDR3aa: ASRKGQGAYEQY

j_gene: TRBJ2-6
v_gene: TRBV15
CDR3aa: ATSRVGGRLALGANVLT

j_gene: TRBJ2-7
v_gene: TRBV3-1
CDR3aa: ASSHSQGSYEQY

j_gene: TRBJ1-6
v_gene: TRBV7-2
CDR3aa: ASSLTGGSNSPLH

j_gene: TRBJ2-1
v_gene: TRBV20-1
CDR3aa: SVRGRAQNEQF

j_gene: TRBJ2-1
v_gene: TRBV12-3/TRBV12-4
CDR3aa: ASNSQGGPYNEQF

j_gene: TRBJ1-4
v_gene: TRBV28
CDR3aa: ASSLWADRGLSEKLF

j_gene: TRBJ2-2
v_gene: TRBV5-1
CDR3aa: ASSLAVDGELF

j_gene: TRBJ2-7
v_gene: TRBV12-3/TRBV12-4
CDR3aa: ASSREGGLSYEQY